The 4 T cell receptor beta chains given below trace back to one sample, sequenced in a study of blood T cell repertoires in COVID-19. The method was immunoSEQ multiplex PCR; TCRdb's version includes in-frame clones alone and lacks a portion of them. The sample records 45,000 to 60,000 clones, around 84% being singletons. The sequencing sample was made of peripheral blood. All receptors come from a woman of 80 years or more with acute or convalescent COVID-19.

On this clone itself: This same CDR3 is encoded by further DNA sequences in the sample. V is TRBV7-9 and J is TRBJ1-4; D might be TRBD1 (5 bases). V lost 2 bases and J lost 8, with 12 bases in between. The germline V gene has CDR1 SEHNR and CDR2 FQNEAQ (reference sequence). This CDR3 is built from 14 residues. The CDR3 region has the DNA TGTGCCAGCAGCTTACAAGGGGCGGTGGAAAAACTGTTTTTT. The encoded protein is CASSLQGAVEKLFF.

The V and J genes are TRBV6-5 and TRBJ1-1, with D unclear. Germline V gene sequence: CDR1 MNHEY, CDR2 SVGAGI. CDR3 length equals 13 residues. The germline V and J ends were trimmed by 8 bases and 1 base, with 11 bases remaining between them. The CDR3 bases are TGTGCCAGCTCTTGGAGAAGGAACACTGAAGCTTTCTTT. It encodes CASSWRRNTEAFF.

The chain joins TRBV6-5 to TRBJ2-3; D remains ambiguous. The ends were cut back, 6 bases at V and 2 bases at J, with 6 bases in the middle. Looked up from germline, CDR1 is MNHEY and CDR2 is SVGAGI. The CDR3 consists of 12 residues. CDR3 coding DNA: TGTGCCAGCAGCTCTAACACAGATACGCAGTATTTT. Protein sequence: CASSSNTDTQYF.

The rearrangement links TRBV3-1 (or the pseudogene TRBV3-2) to TRBJ2-5; 9 nucleotides match TRBD2. The CDR3 length is 17 residues. Germline-derived CDR1 and CDR2 are LGHDT and YNNKEL (reference sequence). V lost 1 base and J lost 5; bases outside the gene matches: 11. CDR3 amino acids: CASSQGGFSGGLETQYF. CDR3 DNA: TGTGCCAGCAGCCAAGGGGGGTTTAGCGGGGGCTTGGAGACCCAGTACTTC.